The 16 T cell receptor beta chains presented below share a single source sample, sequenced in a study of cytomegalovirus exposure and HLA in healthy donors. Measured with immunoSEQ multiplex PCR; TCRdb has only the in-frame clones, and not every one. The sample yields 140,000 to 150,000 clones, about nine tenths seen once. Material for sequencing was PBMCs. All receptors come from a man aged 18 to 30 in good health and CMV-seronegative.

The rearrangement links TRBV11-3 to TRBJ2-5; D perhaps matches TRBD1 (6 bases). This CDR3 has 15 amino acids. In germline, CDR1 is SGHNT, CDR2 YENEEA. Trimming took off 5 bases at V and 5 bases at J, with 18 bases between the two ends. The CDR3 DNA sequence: TGTGCCAGCAGCCAACTACAGGGTAGTTACGAGACCCAGTACTTC. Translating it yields CASSQLQGSYETQYF. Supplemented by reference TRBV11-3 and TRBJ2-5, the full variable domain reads EAGVVQSPRYKIIEKKQPVAFWCNPISGHNTLYWYLQNLGQGPELLIRYENEEAVDDSQLPKDRFSAERLKGVDSTLKIQPAELGDSAVYLCASSQLQGSYETQYFGPGTRLLVL.

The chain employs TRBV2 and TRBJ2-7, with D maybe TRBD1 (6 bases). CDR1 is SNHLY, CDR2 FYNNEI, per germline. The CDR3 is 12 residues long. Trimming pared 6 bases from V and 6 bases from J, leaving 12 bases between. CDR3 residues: CASSRTGPEQYV. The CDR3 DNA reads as TGTGCCAGCAGCCGAACAGGGCCCGAGCAGTACGTC.

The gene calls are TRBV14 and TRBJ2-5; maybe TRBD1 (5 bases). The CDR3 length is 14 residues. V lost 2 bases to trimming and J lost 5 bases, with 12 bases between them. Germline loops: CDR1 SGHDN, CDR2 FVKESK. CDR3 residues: CASSQRQPGETQYF. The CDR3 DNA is TGTGCCAGCAGCCAAAGACAGCCAGGGGAGACCCAGTACTTC.

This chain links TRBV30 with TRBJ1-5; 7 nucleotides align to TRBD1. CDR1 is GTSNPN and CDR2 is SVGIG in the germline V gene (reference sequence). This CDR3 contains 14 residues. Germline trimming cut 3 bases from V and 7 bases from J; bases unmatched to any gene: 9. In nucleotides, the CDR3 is TGTGCCTGGAGGAGGACAGGACTCGACCAGCCCCAGCATTTT. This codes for CAWRRTGLDQPQHF.

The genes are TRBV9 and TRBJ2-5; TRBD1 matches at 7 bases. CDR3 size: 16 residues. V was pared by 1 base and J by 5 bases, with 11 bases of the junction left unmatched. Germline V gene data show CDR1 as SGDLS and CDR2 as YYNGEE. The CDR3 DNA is TGTGCCAGCAGCGTACTGACAGGGATAGGTATGGAGACCCAGTACTTC. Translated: CASSVLTGIGMETQYF.

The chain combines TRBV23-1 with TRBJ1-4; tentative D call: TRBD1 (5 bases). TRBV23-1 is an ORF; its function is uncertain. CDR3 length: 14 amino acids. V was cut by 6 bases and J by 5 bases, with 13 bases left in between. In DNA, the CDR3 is TGCGCCAGCAGCCCGGGGGGAATGAATGAAAAACTGTTTTTT. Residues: CASSPGGMNEKLFF.

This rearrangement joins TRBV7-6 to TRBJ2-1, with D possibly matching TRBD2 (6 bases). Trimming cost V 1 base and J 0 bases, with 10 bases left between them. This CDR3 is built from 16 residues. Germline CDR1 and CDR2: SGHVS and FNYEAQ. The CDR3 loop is CASSLDGGSSYNEQFF. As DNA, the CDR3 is TGTGCCAGCAGCTTAGATGGAGGGAGCTCCTACAATGAGCAGTTCTTC.

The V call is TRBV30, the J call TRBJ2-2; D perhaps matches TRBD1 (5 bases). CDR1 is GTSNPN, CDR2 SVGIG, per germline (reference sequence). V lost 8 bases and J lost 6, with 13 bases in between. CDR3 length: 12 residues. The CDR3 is CAGFRDAGELFF. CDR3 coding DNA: TGTGCCGGGTTCAGGGATGCCGGGGAGCTGTTTTTT.

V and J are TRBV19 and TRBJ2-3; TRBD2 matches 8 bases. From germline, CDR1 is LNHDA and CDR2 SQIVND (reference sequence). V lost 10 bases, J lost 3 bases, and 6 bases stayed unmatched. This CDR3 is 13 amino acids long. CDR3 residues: CATSASGTDTQYF. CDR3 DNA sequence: TGTGCCACCTCTGCTAGCGGGACAGATACGCAGTATTTT.

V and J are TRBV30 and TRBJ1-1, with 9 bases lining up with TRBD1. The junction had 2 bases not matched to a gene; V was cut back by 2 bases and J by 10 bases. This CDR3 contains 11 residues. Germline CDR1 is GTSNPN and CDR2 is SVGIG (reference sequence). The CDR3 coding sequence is TGTGCCTGGAGTCGGGACAGGGCAGCTTTCTTT. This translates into CAWSRDRAAFF.

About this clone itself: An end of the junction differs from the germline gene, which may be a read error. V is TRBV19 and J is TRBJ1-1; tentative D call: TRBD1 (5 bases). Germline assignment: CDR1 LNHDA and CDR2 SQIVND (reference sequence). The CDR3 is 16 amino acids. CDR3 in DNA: TGTGCCAGCAGTATCGGCCCCGGGCAGGGCAACACTGAAGCTTTCTTT. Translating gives CASSIGPGQGNTEAFF.

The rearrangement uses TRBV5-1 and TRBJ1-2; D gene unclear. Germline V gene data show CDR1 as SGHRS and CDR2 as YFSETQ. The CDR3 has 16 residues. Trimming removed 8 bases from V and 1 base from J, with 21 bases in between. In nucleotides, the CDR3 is TGCGCCAGTTCTTGGGAGCCAGATGAGCTTAACTATGGCTACACCTTC. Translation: CASSWEPDELNYGYTF.

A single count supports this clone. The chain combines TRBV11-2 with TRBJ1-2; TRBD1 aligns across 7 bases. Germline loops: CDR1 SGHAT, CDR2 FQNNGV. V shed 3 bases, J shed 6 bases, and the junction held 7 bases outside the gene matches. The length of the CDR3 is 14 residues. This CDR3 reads CASSFAGTVDGYTF. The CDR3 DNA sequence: TGTGCCAGCAGCTTCGCCGGGACAGTAGATGGCTACACCTTC.

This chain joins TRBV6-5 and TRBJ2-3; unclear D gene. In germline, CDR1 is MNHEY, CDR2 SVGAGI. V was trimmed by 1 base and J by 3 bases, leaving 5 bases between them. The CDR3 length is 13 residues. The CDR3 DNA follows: TGTGCCAGCAGTTACTTGGCAACAGATACGCAGTATTTT. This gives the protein CASSYLATDTQYF.

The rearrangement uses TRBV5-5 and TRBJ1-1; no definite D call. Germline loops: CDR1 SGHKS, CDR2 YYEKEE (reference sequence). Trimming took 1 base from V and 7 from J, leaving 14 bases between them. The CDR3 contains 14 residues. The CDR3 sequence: CASSLMGHQSEAFF. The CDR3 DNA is TGTGCCAGCAGCTTGATGGGCCATCAAAGTGAAGCTTTCTTT.

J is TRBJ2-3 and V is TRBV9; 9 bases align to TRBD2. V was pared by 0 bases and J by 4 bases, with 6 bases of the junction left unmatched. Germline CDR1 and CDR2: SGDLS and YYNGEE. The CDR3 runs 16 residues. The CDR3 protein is CASSVAVSGGSDTQYF. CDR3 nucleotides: TGTGCCAGCAGCGTAGCAGTTAGCGGGGGCTCAGATACGCAGTATTTT.